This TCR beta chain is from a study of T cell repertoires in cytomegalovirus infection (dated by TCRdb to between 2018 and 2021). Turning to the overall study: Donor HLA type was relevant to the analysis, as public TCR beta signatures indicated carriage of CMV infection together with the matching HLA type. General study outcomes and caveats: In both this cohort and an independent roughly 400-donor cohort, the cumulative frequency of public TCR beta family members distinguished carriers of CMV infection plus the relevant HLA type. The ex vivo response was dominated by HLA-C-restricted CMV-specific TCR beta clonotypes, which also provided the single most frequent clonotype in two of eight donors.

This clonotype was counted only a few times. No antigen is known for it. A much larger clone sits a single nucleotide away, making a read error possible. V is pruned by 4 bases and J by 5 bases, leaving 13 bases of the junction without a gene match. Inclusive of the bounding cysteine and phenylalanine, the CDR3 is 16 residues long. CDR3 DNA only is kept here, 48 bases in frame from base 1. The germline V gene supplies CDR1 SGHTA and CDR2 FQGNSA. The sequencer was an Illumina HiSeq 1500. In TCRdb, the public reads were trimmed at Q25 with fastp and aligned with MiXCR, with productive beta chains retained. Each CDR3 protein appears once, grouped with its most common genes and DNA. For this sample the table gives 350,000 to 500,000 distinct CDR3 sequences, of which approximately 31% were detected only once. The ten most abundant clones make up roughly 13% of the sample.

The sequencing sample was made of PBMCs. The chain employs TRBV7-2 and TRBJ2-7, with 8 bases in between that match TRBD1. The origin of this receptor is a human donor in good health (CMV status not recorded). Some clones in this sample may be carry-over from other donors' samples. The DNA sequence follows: TGTGCCAGCAGCTGTGAGGGGGACAGGAGGATCCACGAGCAGTACTTC. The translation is CASSCEGDRRIHEQYF.